The subject of this entry is one T cell receptor beta chain. Using immunoSEQ multiplex PCR, the repertoire was profiled, and TCRdb retains in-frame clones only, with some absent. The sample holds tens of thousands of clones, about nine tenths seen once. The source of the sample is a study of blood T cell repertoires in COVID-19. The sequence derives from a man between 60 and 70 years old with acute or convalescent COVID-19. Sequencing was performed on peripheral blood.

The CDR3 nucleotides read TGTGCCAGCAGCCCAACAGGGGGCCATCAGCCCCAGCATTTT. It translates to CASSPTGGHQPQHF. V usage is TRBV5-5 and J usage is TRBJ1-5, with TRBD1 matching 9 bases. V was clipped by 4 bases and J by 5 bases; unmatched bases: 4. The CDR3 spans 14 residues. Looked up from germline, CDR1 is SGHKS and CDR2 is YYEKEE (reference sequence).